This T cell receptor beta chain was identified in a study of cytomegalovirus exposure and HLA in healthy donors. Data came from immunoSEQ multiplex PCR; TCRdb stores just in-frame clones and leaves some out. This repertoire shows some 56,000 clones, roughly 93% found once; its top ten account for 1.5% to 2%. CDR3 length equals 15 residues. CDR1 is SGHNT and CDR2 is YYREEE in the germline V gene (reference sequence). V shed 4 bases and J shed 0 bases, with 13 bases lying between them. The origin of this receptor is a young woman in good health and CMV-seropositive. The chain carries TRBV5-4 and TRBJ2-5; D is uncertain. The sample comprised PBMCs. CDR3 DNA: TGTGCCAGCAGCCCAGACTCAAGGTACCAAGAGACCCAGTACTTC. Amino acid sequence: CASSPDSRYQETQYF.